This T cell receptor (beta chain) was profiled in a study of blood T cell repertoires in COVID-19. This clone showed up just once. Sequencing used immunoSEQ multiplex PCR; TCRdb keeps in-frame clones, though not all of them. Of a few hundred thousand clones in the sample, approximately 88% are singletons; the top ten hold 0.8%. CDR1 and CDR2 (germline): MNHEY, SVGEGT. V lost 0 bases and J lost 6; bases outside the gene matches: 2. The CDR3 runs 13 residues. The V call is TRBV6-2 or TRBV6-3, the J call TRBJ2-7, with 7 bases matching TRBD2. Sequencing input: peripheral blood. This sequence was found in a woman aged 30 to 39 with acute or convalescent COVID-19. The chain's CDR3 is CASSYSASGEQYF. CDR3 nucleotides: TGTGCCAGCAGTTACTCAGCTAGCGGCGAGCAGTACTTC.